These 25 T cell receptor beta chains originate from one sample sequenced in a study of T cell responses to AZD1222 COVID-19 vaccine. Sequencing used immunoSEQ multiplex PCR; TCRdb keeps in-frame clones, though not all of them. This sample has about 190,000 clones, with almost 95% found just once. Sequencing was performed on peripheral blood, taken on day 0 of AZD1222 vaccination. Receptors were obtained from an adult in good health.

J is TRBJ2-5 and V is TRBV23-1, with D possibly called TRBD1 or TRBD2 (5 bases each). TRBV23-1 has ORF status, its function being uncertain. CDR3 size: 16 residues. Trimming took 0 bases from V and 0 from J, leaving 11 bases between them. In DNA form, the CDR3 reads TGCGCCAGCAGTCAATCGGGGACGGAGTACCAAGAGACCCAGTACTTC. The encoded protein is CASSQSGTEYQETQYF.

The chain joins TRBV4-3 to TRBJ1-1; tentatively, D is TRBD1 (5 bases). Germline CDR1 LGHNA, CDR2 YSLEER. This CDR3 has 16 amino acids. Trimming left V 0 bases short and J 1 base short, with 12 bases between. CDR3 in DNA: TGCGCCAGCAGCCAAGAGCCGGGGCTGGGGAACACTGAAGCTTTCTTT. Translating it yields CASSQEPGLGNTEAFF.

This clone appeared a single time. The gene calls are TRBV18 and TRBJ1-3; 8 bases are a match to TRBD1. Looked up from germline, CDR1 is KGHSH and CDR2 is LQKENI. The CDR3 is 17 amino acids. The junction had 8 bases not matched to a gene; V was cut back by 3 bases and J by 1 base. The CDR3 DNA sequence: TGTGCCAGCTCACCGCCCGGACAGGGTAGTTCTGGAAACACCATATATTTT. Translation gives CASSPPGQGSSGNTIYF.

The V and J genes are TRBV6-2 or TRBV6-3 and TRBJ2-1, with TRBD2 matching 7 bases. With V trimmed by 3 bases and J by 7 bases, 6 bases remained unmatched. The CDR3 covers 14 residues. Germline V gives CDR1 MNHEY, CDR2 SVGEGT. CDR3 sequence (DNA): TGTGCCAGCAGTTATGGTACTAGCGCTAATGAGCAGTTCTTC. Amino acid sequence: CASSYGTSANEQFF.

The CDR3 DNA reads as TGTGCCAGCAGGCCAGGGGGCAGTGGAAACACCATATATTTT. Translated, it gives CASRPGGSGNTIYF. V and J are TRBV6-5 and TRBJ1-3, with 8 positions matching TRBD1. Germline V gene data show CDR1 as MNHEY and CDR2 as SVGAGI. V was pared by 6 bases and J by 3 bases, with 4 bases of the junction left unmatched. This CDR3 is 14 amino acids long.

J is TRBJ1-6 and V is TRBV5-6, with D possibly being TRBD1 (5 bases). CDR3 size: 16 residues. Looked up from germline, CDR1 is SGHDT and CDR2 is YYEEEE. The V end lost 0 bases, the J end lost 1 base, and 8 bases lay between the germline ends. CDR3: CASSLGGVSYNSPLHF. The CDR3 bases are TGTGCCAGCAGCTTGGGGGGGGTGTCCTATAATTCACCCCTCCACTTT.

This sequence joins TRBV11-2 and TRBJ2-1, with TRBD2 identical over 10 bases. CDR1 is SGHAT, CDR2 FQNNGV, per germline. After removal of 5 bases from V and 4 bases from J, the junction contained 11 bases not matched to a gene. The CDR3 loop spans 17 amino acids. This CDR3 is CASSPGAGGLGYNEQFF. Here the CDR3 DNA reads TGTGCCAGCAGCCCCGGAGCGGGGGGGCTAGGTTACAATGAGCAGTTCTTC.

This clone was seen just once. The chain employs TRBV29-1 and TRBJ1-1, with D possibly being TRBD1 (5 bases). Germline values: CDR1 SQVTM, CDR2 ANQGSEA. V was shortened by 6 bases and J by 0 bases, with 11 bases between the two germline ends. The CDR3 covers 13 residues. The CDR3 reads CSVGGRLNTEAFF. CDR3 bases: TGCAGCGTGGGGGGACGGTTGAACACTGAAGCTTTCTTT.

DNA of the CDR3: TGTGCCAGCAGCCCCCGGACTTACAATGAGCAGTTCTTC. Amino acid sequence: CASSPRTYNEQFF. The chain is built from TRBV12-3 or TRBV12-4 and TRBJ2-1; D possibly corresponds to TRBD2 (5 bases). The CDR3 consists of 13 residues. The V end was cut by 6 bases, the J end by 4 bases, with 10 bases between.

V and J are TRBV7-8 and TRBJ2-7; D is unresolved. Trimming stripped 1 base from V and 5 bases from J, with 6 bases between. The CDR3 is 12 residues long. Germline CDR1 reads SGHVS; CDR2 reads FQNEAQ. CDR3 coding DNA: TGTGCCAGCAGCTTAGGCGTAAACGAGCAGTACTTC. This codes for CASSLGVNEQYF.

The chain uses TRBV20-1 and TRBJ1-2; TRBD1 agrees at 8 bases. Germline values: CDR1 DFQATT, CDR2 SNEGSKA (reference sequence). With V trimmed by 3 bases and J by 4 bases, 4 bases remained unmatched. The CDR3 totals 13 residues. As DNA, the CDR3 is TGCAGTGCTAGTTCCCAGGGGGCCTATGGCTACACCTTC. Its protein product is CSASSQGAYGYTF.

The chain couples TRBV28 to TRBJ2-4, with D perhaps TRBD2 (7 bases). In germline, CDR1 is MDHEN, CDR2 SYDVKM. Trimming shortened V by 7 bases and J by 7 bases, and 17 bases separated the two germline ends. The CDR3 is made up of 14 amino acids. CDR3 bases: TGTGCCAGCACCCTACCGGGGGGCCCCAACATTCAGTACTTC. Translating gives CASTLPGGPNIQYF.

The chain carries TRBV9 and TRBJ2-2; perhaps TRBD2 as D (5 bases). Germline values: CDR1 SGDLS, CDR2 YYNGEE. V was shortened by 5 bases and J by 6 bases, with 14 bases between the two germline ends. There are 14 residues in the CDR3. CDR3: CASRGGQEAGELFF. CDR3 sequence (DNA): TGTGCCAGCAGGGGTGGGCAGGAGGCCGGGGAGCTGTTTTTT.

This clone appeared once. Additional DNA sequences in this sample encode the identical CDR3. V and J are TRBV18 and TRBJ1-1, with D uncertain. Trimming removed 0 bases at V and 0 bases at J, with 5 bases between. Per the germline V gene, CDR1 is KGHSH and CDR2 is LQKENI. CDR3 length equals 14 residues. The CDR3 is CASSPPAMNTEAFF. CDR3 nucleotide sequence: TGTGCCAGCTCACCACCGGCTATGAACACTGAAGCTTTCTTT.

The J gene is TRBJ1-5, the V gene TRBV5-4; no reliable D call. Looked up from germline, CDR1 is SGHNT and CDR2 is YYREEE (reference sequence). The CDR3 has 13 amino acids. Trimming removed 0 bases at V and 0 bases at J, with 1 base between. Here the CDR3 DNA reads TGTGCCAGCAGCTTGGATAGCAATCAGCCCCAGCATTTT. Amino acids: CASSLDSNQPQHF.

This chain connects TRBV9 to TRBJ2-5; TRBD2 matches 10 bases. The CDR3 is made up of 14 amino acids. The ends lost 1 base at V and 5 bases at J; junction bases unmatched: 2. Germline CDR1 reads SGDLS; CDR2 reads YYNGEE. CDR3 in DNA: TGTGCCAGCAGCGTACTTAGCGGGAGGGAGACCCAGTACTTC. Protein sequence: CASSVLSGRETQYF.

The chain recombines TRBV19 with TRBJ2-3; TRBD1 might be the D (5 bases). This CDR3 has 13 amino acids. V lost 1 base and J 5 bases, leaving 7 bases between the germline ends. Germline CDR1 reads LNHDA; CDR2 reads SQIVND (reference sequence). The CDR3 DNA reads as TGTGCCAGTAGTATAGTAGGGGTAGATACGCAGTATTTT. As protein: CASSIVGVDTQYF.

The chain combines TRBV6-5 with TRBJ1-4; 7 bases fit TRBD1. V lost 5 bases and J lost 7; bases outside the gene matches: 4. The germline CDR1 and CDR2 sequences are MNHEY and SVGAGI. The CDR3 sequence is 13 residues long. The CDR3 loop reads CASSIGGVEKLFF. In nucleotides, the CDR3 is TGTGCCAGCAGTATAGGGGGCGTTGAAAAACTGTTTTTT.

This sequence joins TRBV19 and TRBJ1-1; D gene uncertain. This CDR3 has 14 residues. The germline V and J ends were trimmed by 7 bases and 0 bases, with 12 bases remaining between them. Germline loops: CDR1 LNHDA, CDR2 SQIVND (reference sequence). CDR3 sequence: CASIKNPMNTEAFF. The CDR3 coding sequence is TGTGCCAGTATTAAGAACCCGATGAACACTGAAGCTTTCTTT.

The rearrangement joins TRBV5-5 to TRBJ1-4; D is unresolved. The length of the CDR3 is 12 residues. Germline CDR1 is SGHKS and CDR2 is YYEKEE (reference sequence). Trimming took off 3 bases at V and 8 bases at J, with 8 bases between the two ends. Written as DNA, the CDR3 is TGTGCCAGCAGCTCACGGAACGAAAAACTGTTTTTT. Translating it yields CASSSRNEKLFF.

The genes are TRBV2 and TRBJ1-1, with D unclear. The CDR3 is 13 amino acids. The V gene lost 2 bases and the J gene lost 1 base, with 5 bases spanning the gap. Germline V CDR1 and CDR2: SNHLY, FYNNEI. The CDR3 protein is CASSESRNTEAFF. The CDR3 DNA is TGTGCCAGCAGTGAATCCCGGAACACTGAAGCTTTCTTT.

CDR3 residues: CASSPMQGAYYEQYF. CDR3 DNA: TGTGCCAGCTCACCAATGCAGGGGGCTTACTACGAGCAGTACTTC. This chain links TRBV18 with TRBJ2-7; 8 bases map to TRBD1. V lost 2 bases and J lost 3; bases outside the gene matches: 6. Germline lookup yields CDR1 KGHSH and CDR2 LQKENI. The CDR3 is 15 amino acids.

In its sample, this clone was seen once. For the CDR3, the DNA is TGTGCCAGCAGTTACGGACTAGTCACAGATACGCAGTATTTT. Protein: CASSYGLVTDTQYF. The chain joins TRBV6-5 to TRBJ2-3; TRBD2 matches 7 bases. CDR1 and CDR2 (germline): MNHEY, SVGAGI. This CDR3 spans 14 amino acids. The trim removed 2 bases at V and 2 bases at J, leaving 1 base unmatched.

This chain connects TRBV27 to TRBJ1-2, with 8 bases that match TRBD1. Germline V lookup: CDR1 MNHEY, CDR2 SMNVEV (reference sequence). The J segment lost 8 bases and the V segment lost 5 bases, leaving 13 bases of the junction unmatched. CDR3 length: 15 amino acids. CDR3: CASSAQGAGWGGYTF. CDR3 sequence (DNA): TGTGCCAGCAGTGCCCAGGGGGCCGGTTGGGGAGGCTACACCTTC.

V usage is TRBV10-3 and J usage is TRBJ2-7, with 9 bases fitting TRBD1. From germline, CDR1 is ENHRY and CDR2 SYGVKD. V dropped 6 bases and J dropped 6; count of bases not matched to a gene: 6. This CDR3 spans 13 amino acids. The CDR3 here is CAIRLDRGGEQYF. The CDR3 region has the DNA TGTGCCATCAGACTGGACAGGGGAGGCGAGCAGTACTTC.